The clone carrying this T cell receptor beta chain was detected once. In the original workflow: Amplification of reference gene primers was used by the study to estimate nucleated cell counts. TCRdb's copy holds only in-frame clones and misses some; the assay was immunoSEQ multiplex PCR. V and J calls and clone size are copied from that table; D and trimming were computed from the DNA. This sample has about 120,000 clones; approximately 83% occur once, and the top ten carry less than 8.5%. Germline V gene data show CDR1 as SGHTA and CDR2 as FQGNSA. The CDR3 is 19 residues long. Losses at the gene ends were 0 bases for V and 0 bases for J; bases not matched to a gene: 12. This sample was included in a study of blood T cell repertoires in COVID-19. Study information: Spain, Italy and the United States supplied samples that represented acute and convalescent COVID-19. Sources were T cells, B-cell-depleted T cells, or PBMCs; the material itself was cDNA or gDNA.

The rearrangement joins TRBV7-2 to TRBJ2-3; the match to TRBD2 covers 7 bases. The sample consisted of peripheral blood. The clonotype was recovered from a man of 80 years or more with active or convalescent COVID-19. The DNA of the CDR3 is TGTGCCAGCAGCTTAGCCCTCAGACTAGCTCCCTCTAGCACAGATACGCAGTATTTT. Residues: CASSLALRLAPSSTDTQYF. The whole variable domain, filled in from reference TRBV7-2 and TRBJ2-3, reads GAGVSQSPSNKVTEKGKDVELRCDPISGHTALYWYRQSLGQGLEFLIYFQGNSAPDKSGLPSDRFSAERTGGSVSTLTIQRTQQEDSAVYLCASSLALRLAPSSTDTQYFGPGTRLTVL.